These 10 T cell receptor beta chains share one sample of origin, sequenced in a study of blood T cells in healthy people across ages. Sample-barcoded 5' priming and a J-beta primer mix drove a second PCR of roughly 7 to 11 cycles. TCRdb reprocessed the 5' RACE reads via MiXCR and lists one record per CDR3 protein. The table has about a million distinct CDR3 sequences, 45% to 60% seen once. Sequencing was done on a sample of blood. The receptors stem from a woman aged 60-75 years in good health.

This clonotype was seen ten or more times. V and J are TRBV7-2 and TRBJ2-7; no firm D call. The length of the CDR3 is 14 residues. V was cut by 5 bases and J by 0 bases, with 11 bases left in between. Germline V lookup: CDR1 SGHTA, CDR2 FQGNSA. DNA for the CDR3: TGTGCCAGCAGCGCTACAGCAAGCTCCTACGAGCAGTACTTC. Translated, it gives CASSATASSYEQYF.

In regard to this clonotype: Relative to the germline gene, one junction end is altered; a read error may explain this. This chain connects TRBV28 to TRBJ1-5; D is unclear. Germline V CDR1 and CDR2: MDHEN, SYDVKM. The CDR3 extends over 14 amino acids. The CDR3 nucleotides are TGTGCCAGCAGTGTTGGTTATAGCAGTCAGCCCCAGCATTTT. Protein sequence: CASSVGYSSQPQHF.

As regards this clonotype: One base away lies a much larger clone, so this may be a sequencing read error. This chain links TRBV7-6 with TRBJ1-1; D unclear. There are 14 residues in the CDR3. The germline gives CDR1 SGHVS, CDR2 FNYEAQ. The CDR3 spells CASSLGRLNTGAFF. In nucleotides, the CDR3 is TGTGCCAGCAGCTTGGGCAGGTTGAACACTGGAGCTTTCTTT.

Note on this clonotype: At one of its ends the junction is not consistent with the germline gene, which may arise from a read error. The V call is TRBV6-5, the J call TRBJ2-4, with TRBD2 as a possible D gene (5 bases). Near its end, the DNA agrees better with TRBJ2-5, so the J call may be wrong. The CDR3 spans 14 residues. CDR1 and CDR2 (germline): MNHEY, SVGAGI. The CDR3, as DNA: TGTGCCAGCAGTCAAACTAGATTCCAAGGGACCCAGTACTTC. Protein sequence: CASSQTRFQGTQYF.

V usage is TRBV4-2 and J usage is TRBJ2-1, with 7 bases that match TRBD2. Per the germline V gene, CDR1 is LGHNA and CDR2 is YNFKEQ. J was trimmed by 15 bases and V by 5 bases; bases with no gene match: 13. The CDR3 has 13 amino acids. The CDR3 sequence: CASSVLRERGVFF. The DNA of the CDR3 is TGTGCCAGCAGCGTGCTGCGGGAGAGAGGCGTGTTCTTC.

The chain joins TRBV28 to TRBJ2-7, with TRBD1 as a possible D gene (5 bases). Germline CDR1 reads MDHEN; CDR2 reads SYDVKM. V was pared by 6 bases and J by 1 base, with 16 bases between. The CDR3 has 15 amino acids. The CDR3 region is CASSLGGAASYEQYF. The DNA of the CDR3 is TGTGCCAGCAGCCTGGGTGGGGCTGCGTCCTACGAGCAGTACTTC.

This clonotype was counted between two and nine times. The chain links TRBV20-1 to TRBJ2-4; D is unresolved. Trimming took off 5 bases at V and 3 bases at J, with 11 bases between the two ends. This CDR3 spans 13 amino acids. The germline V gene has CDR1 DFQATT and CDR2 SNEGSKA (reference sequence). The CDR3 loop reads CSAPDPSKNIQYF. The CDR3 DNA reads TGCAGTGCTCCAGACCCAAGCAAAAACATTCAGTACTTC.

This clonotype has more than one count but fewer than ten. V and J are TRBV4-1 and TRBJ1-2, with D possibly being TRBD1 (6 bases). Trimming left V 3 bases short and J 8 bases short, with 16 bases between. The V gene's germline CDR1 is MGHRA and CDR2 YSYEKL. This CDR3 contains 14 residues. CDR3 amino acids: CASSQPGQGKGYTF. CDR3 nucleotides: TGCGCCAGCAGCCAGCCGGGGCAGGGGAAAGGCTACACCTTC.

This chain joins TRBV27 and TRBJ2-7; 9 bases are a match to TRBD1. This CDR3 comprises 13 residues. Germline V gives CDR1 MNHEY, CDR2 SMNVEV (reference sequence). V lost 11 bases and J lost 4; bases outside the gene matches: 9. CDR3 nucleotides: TGTGCCCGCCGGACAGGGGAAGGATACGAGCAGTACTTC. Translation gives CARRTGEGYEQYF.

The CDR3 DNA sequence: TGTGCCAGCAGTGCGGGACAGTGCTTCTACACCTTC. Encoded protein: CASSAGQCFYTF. This chain joins TRBV6-5 and TRBJ1-2, with 7 bases lining up with TRBD1. Germline V gene lookup returns CDR1 MNHEY and CDR2 SVGAGI. With V trimmed by 5 bases and J by 10 bases, 7 bases remained unmatched. The CDR3 runs 12 residues.